These 15 T cell receptor beta chains were all obtained from the same sample, sequenced in a study of blood T cell repertoires in COVID-19. Profiling relied on immunoSEQ multiplex PCR, and the TCRdb table lists in-frame clones only, not all of them. This sample has under 250,000 clones, with approximately 89% found just once. The sequenced sample consisted of PBMCs or T cells enriched from blood (not recorded which). The receptors stem from a woman under 40 who had been exposed to COVID-19.

The gene calls are TRBV27 and TRBJ1-2; D is ambiguous. The V and J ends lost 1 base and 0 bases respectively, with 9 bases between them. CDR3 length: 15 residues. CDR1 is MNHEY and CDR2 is SMNVEV in the germline V gene (reference sequence). The CDR3 nucleotides are TGTGCCAGCAGTTTATTCAGCGTCCCTAACTATGGCTACACCTTC. Its translation is CASSLFSVPNYGYTF.

The CDR3: CAGGGAPEKLFF. The CDR3 bases are TGTGCCGGGGGTGGGGCACCTGAAAAACTGTTTTTT. The chain joins TRBV30 to TRBJ1-4, with a tentative D call TRBD1 (5 bases). The CDR3 totals 12 residues. The germline gives CDR1 GTSNPN, CDR2 SVGIG (reference sequence). The ends were cut back, 8 bases at V and 7 bases at J, with 14 bases in the middle.

This chain joins TRBV29-1 and TRBJ2-3; tentative D call: TRBD2 (6 bases). The CDR3 covers 16 residues. Germline CDR1 SQVTM, CDR2 ANQGSEA. Trimming took off 4 bases at V and 2 bases at J, with 19 bases between the two ends. The CDR3 is CSVVIGLPRPTDTQYF. Here the CDR3 DNA reads TGCAGCGTTGTAATCGGACTACCCAGACCCACAGATACGCAGTATTTT.

CDR3 in amino acids: CASSFSETQYF. The CDR3 coding sequence is TGTGCCAGCAGTTTCTCAGAGACCCAGTACTTC. This chain uses TRBV12-3 or TRBV12-4 with TRBJ2-5; no clear D. V was trimmed by 3 bases and J by 4 bases, leaving 3 bases between them. This CDR3 is 11 amino acids long.

The chain uses TRBV5-1 and TRBJ2-3; D remains ambiguous. The germline gives CDR1 SGHRS, CDR2 YFSETQ. The CDR3 length is 15 residues. Trimming took 0 bases from V and 0 from J, leaving 8 bases between them. The DNA of the CDR3 is TGCGCCAGCAGCTTGGAAGCATCTAGCACAGATACGCAGTATTTT. It yields the protein CASSLEASSTDTQYF.

The chain combines TRBV19 with TRBJ2-1; 10 positions agree with TRBD2. V was pared by 5 bases and J by 7 bases, with 11 bases of the junction left unmatched. This CDR3 contains 16 residues. Germline values: CDR1 LNHDA, CDR2 SQIVND (reference sequence). The CDR3 here is CASSLLIAGGGNEQFF. CDR3 DNA sequence: TGTGCCAGTAGTTTGTTAATAGCGGGAGGAGGTAATGAGCAGTTCTTC.

J is TRBJ1-6 and V is TRBV25-1; 7 bases are a match to TRBD1. CDR3 length: 17 amino acids. The germline gives CDR1 MGHDK, CDR2 SYGVNS. Germline trimming cut 6 bases from V and 10 bases from J; bases unmatched to any gene: 18. Here the CDR3 DNA reads TGTGCCAGCAGCTCCGTCACCACAGGGGCCGTGGGATCACCCCTCCACTTT. As protein: CASSSVTTGAVGSPLHF.

The V call is TRBV5-6, the J call TRBJ2-1, with D perhaps matching TRBD2 (6 bases). The CDR3 totals 14 residues. The V end was cut by 3 bases, the J end by 10 bases, with 17 bases between. Germline CDR1 and CDR2: SGHDT and YYEEEE. In DNA, the CDR3 is TGTGCCAGCAGCTCCCCCCGGGGGAGGCAAGAGCAGTTCTTC. Protein sequence: CASSSPRGRQEQFF.

This rearrangement joins TRBV5-1 to TRBJ2-5; 7 bases are shared with TRBD2. CDR1 SGHRS and CDR2 YFSETQ come from the germline V gene. The junction had 11 bases not matched to a gene; V was cut back by 0 bases and J by 0 bases. The CDR3 is made up of 18 amino acids. The CDR3 nucleotides read TGCGCCAGCAGCTTGGGTACCGCGGGAGAAGGGTACCAAGAGACCCAGTACTTC. Its protein product is CASSLGTAGEGYQETQYF. Using reference TRBV5-1 and TRBJ2-5 for the parts outside the CDR3, the full variable domain is KAGVTQTPRYLIKTRGQQVTLSCSPISGHRSVSWYQQTPGQGLQFLFEYFSETQRNKGNFPGRFSGRQFSNSRSEMNVSTLELGDSALYLCASSLGTAGEGYQETQYFGPGTRLLVL.

This clone was picked up a small number of times. The genes are TRBV2 and TRBJ1-1; 8 positions match TRBD1. The ends lost 4 bases at V and 0 bases at J; junction bases unmatched: 7. The V gene's germline CDR1 is SNHLY and CDR2 FYNNEI. The length of the CDR3 is 16 residues. The CDR3 loop is CASSGLGTGLNTEAFF. The CDR3 DNA sequence: TGTGCCAGCAGTGGTTTGGGGACAGGCCTGAACACTGAAGCTTTCTTT.

The chain carries TRBV6-5 and TRBJ2-1; 10 nucleotides agree with TRBD2. J was trimmed by 7 bases and V by 4 bases; bases with no gene match: 7. There are 15 residues in the CDR3. CDR1 MNHEY and CDR2 SVGAGI come from the germline V gene. This CDR3 reads CASSFPGLAANEQFF. The CDR3 DNA follows: TGTGCCAGCAGTTTTCCCGGACTAGCGGCAAATGAGCAGTTCTTC.

Here the CDR3 DNA reads TGTGCTAGTGGTTCGCCGGGAGGTCCCTTCTACGAGCAGTACTTC. This encodes CASGSPGGPFYEQYF. V usage is TRBV12-5 and J usage is TRBJ2-7; 7 positions match TRBD2. The V segment lost 4 bases and the J segment 3 bases; nucleotides outside the gene matches: 9. The CDR3 sequence is 15 residues long. Germline CDR1 LGHNT, CDR2 FRNRAP.

The chain has TRBV6-2 or TRBV6-3 and TRBJ1-1, with 7 bases that match TRBD1. Germline V CDR1 and CDR2: MNHEY, SVGEGT. Trimming took 6 bases from V and 0 from J; bases not matched to a gene: 13. The CDR3 is 17 amino acids. The CDR3 region is CASSPRDRRPMNTEAFF. The CDR3, as DNA: TGTGCCAGCAGCCCCCGGGACAGACGACCTATGAACACTGAAGCTTTCTTT.

This clone appeared once. The CDR3 reads CASSLSRGRGPGELFF. CDR3 bases: TGTGCCAGCAGTTTATCCCGCGGGAGGGGACCCGGGGAGCTGTTTTTT. The V gene is TRBV27, the J gene TRBJ2-2, with TRBD2 matching over 9 bases. The CDR3 has 16 residues. Germline CDR1 MNHEY, CDR2 SMNVEV (reference sequence). The V gene end was trimmed by 0 bases and the J gene end by 6 bases; junction bases not matched to a gene: 5.

The chain combines TRBV2 with TRBJ2-2; 9 nucleotides match TRBD2. The CDR3 is made up of 16 amino acids. Losses at the gene ends were 8 bases for V and 4 bases for J; bases not matched to a gene: 11. CDR1 is SNHLY and CDR2 is FYNNEI in the germline V gene. The CDR3 loop reads CASGLHSGRGTGELFF. The CDR3 nucleotides are TGTGCCAGCGGCCTGCATAGCGGGAGAGGCACCGGGGAGCTGTTTTTT.